This TCR beta chain was sequenced in a study of blood T cell repertoires in COVID-19. Study-wide background: Sample material is recorded as cDNA or gDNA derived from T cells, B-cell-depleted T cells, or PBMCs.

Germline CDR1 reads SGHRS; CDR2 reads YFSETQ. Trimming removed 3 bases at V and 4 bases at J, with 13 bases between. The CDR3 is 14 amino acids. The method was immunoSEQ multiplex PCR; TCRdb's version includes in-frame clones alone and lacks a portion of them. Here the sample spans 110,000 to 150,000 clones, around 83% being singletons. This chain uses TRBV5-1 with TRBJ1-1, with D possibly being TRBD1 (5 bases). Specimen: peripheral blood. This clonotype was sampled from a human donor in a cohort sampled during active COVID-19. Here the CDR3 DNA reads TGCGCCAGCAGCTCAACGGGGGTGGGCACTGAAGCTTTCTTT. Protein product: CASSSTGVGTEAFF.